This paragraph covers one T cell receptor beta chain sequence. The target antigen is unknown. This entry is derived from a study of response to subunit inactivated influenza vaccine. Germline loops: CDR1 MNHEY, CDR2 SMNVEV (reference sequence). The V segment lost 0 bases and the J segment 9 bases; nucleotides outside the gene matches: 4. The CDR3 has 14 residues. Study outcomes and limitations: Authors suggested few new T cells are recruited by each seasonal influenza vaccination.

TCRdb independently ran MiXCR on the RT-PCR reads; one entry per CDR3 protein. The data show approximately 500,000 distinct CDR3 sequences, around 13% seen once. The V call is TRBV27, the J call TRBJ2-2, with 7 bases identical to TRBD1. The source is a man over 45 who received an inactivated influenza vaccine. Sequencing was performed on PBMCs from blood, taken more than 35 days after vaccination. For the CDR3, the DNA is TGTGCCAGCAGTTTATCGAGACAGGGTTGGGAGCTGTTTTTT. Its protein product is CASSLSRQGWELFF.